This T cell receptor beta chain was captured in a study of graft-versus-host responses after intestinal transplantation. The method was immunoSEQ multiplex PCR; TCRdb's version includes in-frame clones alone and lacks a portion of them. The sample contains more than 65,000 clones, around 90% of which appear only once. About this clone: Its target is not known.

This CDR3 contains 12 residues. The germline V gene has CDR1 SNHLY and CDR2 FYNNEI. V dropped 6 bases and J dropped 4 bases, with 10 bases sitting between them. The sample consisted of unstimulated CD4+ T cells sorted from spleen or lymph node cells, taken before intestinal transplant. The TCR was taken from a human donor who received an intestinal transplant. V gene TRBV2 combines with J gene TRBJ2-7; TRBD2 might be the D (6 bases). Here the CDR3 reads CASRATSYEQYF. The CDR3 coding sequence is TGTGCCAGCAGGGCGACTAGTTACGAGCAGTACTTC.